What follows describes a single T cell receptor beta chain. Antigen unknown. CD4+ cells yielded CD45RA+ naive and CD45RA-negative memory subsets. The ends were cut back, 1 base at V and 0 bases at J, with 16 bases in the middle. Germline V CDR1 and CDR2: KGHSH, LQKENI. This CDR3 spans 18 amino acids. These data come from a study of shared clonotypes between healthy human individuals. Here immunoSEQ multiplex PCR was the method, and the copy in TCRdb shows in-frame clones only, minus some. The sample records about a million clones, roughly 77% being singletons. General study findings and limits: Measured sharing among donors was expected to vary with sequencing depth.

Sequenced material: memory CD4+ T cells from PBMCs. Described subset: CD45RA-negative fraction. The clonotype comes from a man aged 18-30 years in good health. Some clones in this sample may be carry-over from other donors' samples. V usage is TRBV18 and J usage is TRBJ1-5; D remains unclear. The CDR3 DNA sequence: TGTGCCAGCTCACCACGGGCCGGGAGGTCGGATAGCAATCAGCCCCAGCATTTT. This gives the protein CASSPRAGRSDSNQPQHF.